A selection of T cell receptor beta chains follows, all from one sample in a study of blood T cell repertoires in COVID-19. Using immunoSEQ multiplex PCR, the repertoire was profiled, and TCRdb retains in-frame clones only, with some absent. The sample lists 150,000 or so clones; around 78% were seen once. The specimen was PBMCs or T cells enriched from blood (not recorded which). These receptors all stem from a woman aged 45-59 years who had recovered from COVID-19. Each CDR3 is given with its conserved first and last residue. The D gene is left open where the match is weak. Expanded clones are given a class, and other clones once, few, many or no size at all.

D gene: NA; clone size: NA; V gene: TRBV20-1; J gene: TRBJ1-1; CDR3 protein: CSASRRAQNTEAFF; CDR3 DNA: TGCAGTGCTAGTCGGCGGGCTCAGAACACTGAAGCTTTCTTT
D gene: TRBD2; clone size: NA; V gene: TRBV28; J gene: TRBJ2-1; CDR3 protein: CASRSSGGPYNEQFF; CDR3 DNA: TGTGCCAGCAGAAGTAGCGGGGGGCCATACAATGAGCAGTTCTTC
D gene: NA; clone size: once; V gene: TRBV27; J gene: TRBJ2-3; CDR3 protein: CASSFKRPPDTQYF; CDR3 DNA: TGTGCCAGCAGTTTCAAGCGCCCTCCCGATACGCAGTATTTT
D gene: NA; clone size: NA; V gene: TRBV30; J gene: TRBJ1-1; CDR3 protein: CAWSVHSRAFF; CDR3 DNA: TGTGCCTGGAGTGTACACTCGAGGGCTTTCTTT
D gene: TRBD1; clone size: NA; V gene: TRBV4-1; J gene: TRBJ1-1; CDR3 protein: CASSLLRGQGNTEAFF; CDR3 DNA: TGCGCCAGCAGTCTCCTCCGTGGACAGGGGAACACTGAAGCTTTCTTT
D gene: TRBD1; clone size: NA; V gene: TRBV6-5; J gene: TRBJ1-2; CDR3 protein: CASRDWDSLYGYTF; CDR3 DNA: TGTGCCAGCAGAGACTGGGACAGCCTTTATGGCTACACCTTC
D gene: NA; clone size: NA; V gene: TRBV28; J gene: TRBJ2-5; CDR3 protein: CASTSGQETQYF; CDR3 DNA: TGTGCCAGCACGTCAGGGCAAGAGACCCAGTACTTC
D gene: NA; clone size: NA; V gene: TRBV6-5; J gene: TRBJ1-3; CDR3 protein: CASSQTGSVGNTIYF; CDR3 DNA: TGTGCCAGCAGTCAAACAGGGTCAGTTGGAAACACCATATATTTT
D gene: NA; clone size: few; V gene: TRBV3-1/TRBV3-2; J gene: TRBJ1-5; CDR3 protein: CASSQDSGNQPQHF; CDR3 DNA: TGTGCCAGCAGCCAAGATAGTGGCAATCAGCCCCAGCATTTT
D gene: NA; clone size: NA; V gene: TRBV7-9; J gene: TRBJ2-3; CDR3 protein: CAPEGVADTQYF; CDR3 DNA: TGTGCCCCAGAGGGGGTGGCAGATACGCAGTATTTT
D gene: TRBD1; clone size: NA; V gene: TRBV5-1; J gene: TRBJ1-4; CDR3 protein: CASSSSGGTTNEKLFF; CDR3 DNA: TGCGCCAGCAGCTCGTCAGGGGGAACAACTAATGAAAAACTGTTTTTT
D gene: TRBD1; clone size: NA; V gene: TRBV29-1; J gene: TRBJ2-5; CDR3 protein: CSVGLPGGQETQYF; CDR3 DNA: TGCAGCGTTGGTCTTCCAGGGGGCCAAGAGACCCAGTACTTC
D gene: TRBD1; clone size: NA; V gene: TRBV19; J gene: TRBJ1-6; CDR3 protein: CASSNREVTGYNSPLHF; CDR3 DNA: TGTGCCAGTAGTAACCGAGAGGTGACAGGGTATAATTCACCCCTCCACTTT
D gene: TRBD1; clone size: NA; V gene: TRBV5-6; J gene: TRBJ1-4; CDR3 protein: CASRTGTDNEKLFF; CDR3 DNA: TGTGCCAGCAGAACCGGGACAGATAATGAAAAACTGTTTTTT
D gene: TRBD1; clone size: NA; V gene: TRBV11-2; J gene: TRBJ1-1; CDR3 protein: CASSLQGARTEAFF; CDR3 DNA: TGTGCCAGCAGCTTGCAGGGGGCGCGGACTGAAGCTTTCTTT
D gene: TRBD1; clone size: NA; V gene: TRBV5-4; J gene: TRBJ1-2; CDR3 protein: CASSTRTGEFSGGYTF; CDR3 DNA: TGTGCCAGCAGCACACGGACAGGGGAATTCTCGGGTGGCTACACCTTC
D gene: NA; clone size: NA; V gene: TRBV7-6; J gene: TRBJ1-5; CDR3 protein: CASSSQGGQPQHF; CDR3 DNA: TGTGCCAGCAGCTCCCAGGGTGGGCAGCCCCAGCATTTT
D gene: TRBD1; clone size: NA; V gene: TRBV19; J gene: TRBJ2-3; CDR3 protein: CASGTRRGQGTDTQYF; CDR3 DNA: TGTGCCAGTGGAACTCGAAGGGGACAGGGAACAGATACGCAGTATTTT
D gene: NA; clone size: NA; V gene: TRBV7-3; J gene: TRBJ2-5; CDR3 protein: CASSLAAGTGEETQYF; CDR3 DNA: TGTGCCAGCAGCTTAGCGGCCGGGACGGGGGAAGAGACCCAGTACTTC
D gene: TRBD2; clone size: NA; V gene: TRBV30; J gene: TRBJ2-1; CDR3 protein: CAWTRLAGGEAEQFF; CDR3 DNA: TGTGCCTGGACGAGACTAGCGGGAGGGGAAGCCGAGCAGTTCTTC
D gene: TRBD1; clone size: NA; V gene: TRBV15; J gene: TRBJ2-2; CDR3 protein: CATSRANKRDRTNTGELFF; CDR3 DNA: TGTGCCACCAGCAGAGCAAACAAACGGGACAGAACGAACACCGGGGAGCTGTTTTTT
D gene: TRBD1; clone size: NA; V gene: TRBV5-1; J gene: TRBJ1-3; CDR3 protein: CASSKTGGNSGNTIYF; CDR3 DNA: TGCGCCAGCAGCAAGACAGGGGGAAACTCTGGAAACACCATATATTTT
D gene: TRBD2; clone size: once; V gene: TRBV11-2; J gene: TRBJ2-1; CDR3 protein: CASSTSGRGSYNEQFF; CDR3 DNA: TGTGCCAGCAGCACTAGCGGGAGGGGGAGCTACAATGAGCAGTTCTTC
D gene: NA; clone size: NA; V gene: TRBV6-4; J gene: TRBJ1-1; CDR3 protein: CASSRTWRDTEAFF; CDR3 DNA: TGTGCCAGCAGCCGGACGTGGAGGGACACTGAAGCTTTCTTT
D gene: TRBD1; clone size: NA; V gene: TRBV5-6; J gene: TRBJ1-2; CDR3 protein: CASSPGWDRTNYGYTF; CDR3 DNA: TGTGCCAGCAGCCCGGGGTGGGACAGGACTAACTATGGCTACACCTTC